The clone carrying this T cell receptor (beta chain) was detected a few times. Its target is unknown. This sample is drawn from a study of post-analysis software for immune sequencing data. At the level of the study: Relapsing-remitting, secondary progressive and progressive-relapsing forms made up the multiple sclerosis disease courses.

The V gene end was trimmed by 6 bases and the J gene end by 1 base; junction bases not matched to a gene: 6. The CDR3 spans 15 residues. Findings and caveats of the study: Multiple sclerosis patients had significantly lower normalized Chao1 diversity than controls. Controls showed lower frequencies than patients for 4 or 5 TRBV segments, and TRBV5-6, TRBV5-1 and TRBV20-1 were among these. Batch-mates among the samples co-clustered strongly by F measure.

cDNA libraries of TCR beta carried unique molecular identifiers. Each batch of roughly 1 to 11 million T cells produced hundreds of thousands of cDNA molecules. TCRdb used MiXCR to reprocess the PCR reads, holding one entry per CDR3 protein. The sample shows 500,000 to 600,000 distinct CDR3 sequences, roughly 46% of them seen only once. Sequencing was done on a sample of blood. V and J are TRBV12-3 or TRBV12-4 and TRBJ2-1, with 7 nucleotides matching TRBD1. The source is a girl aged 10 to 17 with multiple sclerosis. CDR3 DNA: TGTGCCAGCAGGGACAGGAGAGGATCCTACAATGAGCAGTTCTTC. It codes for CASRDRRGSYNEQFF.